One TCR beta chain is described in this entry. Its antigen is currently not known. No base quality information exists; no much larger clone differs at one position. Here V drops 4 bases and J drops 4 bases, and the junction holds 5 bases not matched to any gene. Including cysteine and phenylalanine, the CDR3 has 14 amino acids. The sequence is cut down to CDR3 DNA, 42 bases in frame from base 1. From a lookup of the germline V gene (reference sequence), CDR1 and CDR2 are SGHNT and YYREEE. The sample is drawn from a study of blood T cell repertoires in COVID-19 (dated by TCRdb to 2018 to 2021). For the study in its entirety: Samples covering the acute and convalescent phases of COVID-19 were provided by collaborators in the United States, Italy and Spain. The prospective study material was composed of cDNA or gDNA derived from T cells, B-cell-depleted T cells, or PBMCs. Subjects who had been exposed to COVID-19, were actively infected with it, or had recovered from it provided the deeply sampled blood TCRbeta repertoires that made up the dataset. The repertoires were released in a freely available public database intended as a resource for research on the immune response to SARS-CoV-2. Samples came from the ongoing ImmuneRACE study (first 160 participants) plus 1,254 subjects from 6 global collaborators. Sample metadata almost always included a de-identified subject ID, COVID-19 status, age in years and sex. Where available, HLA class I and class II types were obtained from metadata supplied by the sample provider rather than from assay-based typing. Study-wide conclusions, independent of this receptor: Clinical and demographic metadata were provided uncurated, with the amount varying by source and participant.

Another Seattle source contributed samples from volunteer blood donors who had recovered from COVID-19. The collaborating institutions used their own protocols to collect whole blood in K2EDTA tubes. Collaborator samples were shipped for TCRbeta analysis as frozen whole blood, isolated PBMCs, or DNA extracted from either sample type. TCRbeta CDR3 regions were amplified from genomic DNA using the immunoSEQ Assay, a bias-controlled multiplex PCR. The authors processed their data as follows. The number of nucleated cells in each sample was estimated from the amplification of reference gene primers within the assay. To quantify the absolute abundance of each unique TCRbeta CDR3 rearrangement, sequence reads were collapsed and filtered. For each sample, productive Simpson clonality was calculated as the square root of Simpson's diversity index over productive rearrangements. As stored in TCRdb, this immuneACCESS dataset retains in-frame rearrangements with V and J assigned. A fraction of the clones does not appear; measured against another copy, unresolved V genes explain less than half of the discrepancy, and the remainder lacks a known reason. V, J and clone size reflect that table, while D and trimming were determined from the DNA. The sample profile shows roughly 220,000 clones; approximately 85% of them were found once. The top ten constitute 2.9% of the sample.

The chain employs TRBV5-4 and TRBJ2-7; TRBD1 agrees with 10 junctional bases. The sequenced sample was peripheral blood. The receptor's source is a middle-aged man who had recovered from COVID-19. The CDR3 amino acid sequence is: CASSRQGARYEQYF. Read as DNA, the sequence is TGTGCCAGCAGCCGACAGGGGGCTAGGTACGAGCAGTACTTC. With all but the CDR3 taken from the reference TRBV5-4 and TRBJ2-7 genes, the full variable domain is: ETGVTQSPTHLIKTRGQQVTLRCSSQSGHNTVSWYQQALGQGPQFIFQYYREEENGRGNFPPRFSGLQFPNYSSELNVNALELDDSALYLCASSRQGARYEQYFGPGTRLTVT.